Sequencing of this T cell receptor (beta chain) was carried out in a study of graft-versus-host responses after intestinal transplantation. V dropped 2 bases and J dropped 4 bases, with 6 bases sitting between them. The CDR3 is 12 residues long. Germline lookup yields CDR1 SGHNT and CDR2 YYREEE (reference sequence). Data came from immunoSEQ multiplex PCR; TCRdb stores just in-frame clones and leaves some out. The sample holds about 110,000 clones, about 93% seen once. Note on this clone: Its antigen is as yet unknown.

V and J are TRBV5-4 and TRBJ1-1; possible D gene TRBD1, 5 bases. This receptor was taken from a human donor who received an intestinal transplant. The starting material was unstimulated CD8+ T cells sorted from spleen or lymph node cells, obtained before intestinal transplant. In nucleotides, the CDR3 is TGTGCCAGCAGCTTCGGGGGCACTGAAGCTTTCTTT. Its protein product is CASSFGGTEAFF.